This TCR beta chain was recorded in a study of OX40 agonist ivuxolimab in advanced cancers. J lost 7 bases, V lost 2 bases, and 8 bases had no gene match. The CDR3 loop spans 14 amino acids. The germline CDR1 and CDR2 sequences are MDHEN and SYDVKM. The repertoire was sequenced with immunoSEQ multiplex PCR; TCRdb's copy has only in-frame clones and lacks some. Of around 100,000 clones detected, roughly 90% appear once; the ten largest clones hold roughly 0.56%. The rearrangement uses TRBV28 and TRBJ2-7; 7 bases agree with TRBD2. Here the sequenced sample was CD4+ or CD8+ T cells sorted from blood, taken in a trial of the OX40 agonist ivuxolimab. The receptor was isolated from an adult with an advanced solid tumor such as melanoma, head and neck, liver or kidney cancer. The CDR3 loop reads CASSLAGTISEQYF. The CDR3 DNA sequence: TGTGCCAGCAGTTTAGCCGGGACTATTAGTGAGCAGTACTTC.